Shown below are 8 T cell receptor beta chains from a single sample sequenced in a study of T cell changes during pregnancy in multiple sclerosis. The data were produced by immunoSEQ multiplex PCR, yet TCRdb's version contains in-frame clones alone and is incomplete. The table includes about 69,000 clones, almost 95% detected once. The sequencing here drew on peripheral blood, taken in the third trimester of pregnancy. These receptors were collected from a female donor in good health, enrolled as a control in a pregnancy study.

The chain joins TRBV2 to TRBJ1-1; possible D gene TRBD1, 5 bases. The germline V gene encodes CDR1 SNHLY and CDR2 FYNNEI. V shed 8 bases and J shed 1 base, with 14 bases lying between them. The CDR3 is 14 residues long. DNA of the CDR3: TGTGCCAGCCTCACGACAGATCGGAACACTGAAGCTTTCTTT. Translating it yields CASLTTDRNTEAFF. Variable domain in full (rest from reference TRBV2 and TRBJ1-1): EPEVTQTPSHQVTQMGQEVILRCVPISNHLYFYWYRQILGQKVEFLVSFYNNEISEKSEIFDDQFSVERPDGSNFTLKIRSTKLEDSAMYFCASLTTDRNTEAFFGQGTRLTVV.

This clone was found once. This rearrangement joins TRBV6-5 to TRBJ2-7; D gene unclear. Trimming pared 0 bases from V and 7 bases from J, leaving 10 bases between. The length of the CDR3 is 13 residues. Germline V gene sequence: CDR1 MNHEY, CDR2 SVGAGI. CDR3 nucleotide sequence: TGTGCCAGCAGTTACTCGAGCGTTAAGGAGCAGTACTTC. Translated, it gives CASSYSSVKEQYF.

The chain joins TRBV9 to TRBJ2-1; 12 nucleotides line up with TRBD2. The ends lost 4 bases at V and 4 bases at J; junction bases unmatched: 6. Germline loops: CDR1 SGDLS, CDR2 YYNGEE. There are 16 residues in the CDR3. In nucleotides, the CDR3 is TGTGCCAGCAGCCCTCGGACTAGCGGGGATTACAATGAGCAGTTCTTC. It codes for CASSPRTSGDYNEQFF.

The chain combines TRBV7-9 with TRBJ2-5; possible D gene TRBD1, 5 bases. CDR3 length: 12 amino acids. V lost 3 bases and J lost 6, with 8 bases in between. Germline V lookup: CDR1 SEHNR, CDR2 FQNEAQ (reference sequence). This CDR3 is CASSFRVQTQYF. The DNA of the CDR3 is TGTGCCAGCAGCTTCAGGGTGCAGACCCAGTACTTC.

The CDR3 DNA sequence: TGTGCCAGTAGTATGCCAAACGTGGCTGAGAACACCGGGGAGCTGTTTTTT. This translates into CASSMPNVAENTGELFF. This sequence joins TRBV19 and TRBJ2-2; D is uncertain. The CDR3 is 17 amino acids. V was cut by 3 bases and J by 1 base, with 15 bases left in between. Looked up from germline, CDR1 is LNHDA and CDR2 is SQIVND (reference sequence).

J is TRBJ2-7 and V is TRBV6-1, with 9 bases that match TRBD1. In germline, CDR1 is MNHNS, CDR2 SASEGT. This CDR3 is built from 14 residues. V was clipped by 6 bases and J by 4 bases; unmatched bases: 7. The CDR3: CASRGQGIEYEQYF. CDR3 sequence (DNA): TGTGCCAGCAGAGGACAGGGGATCGAGTACGAGCAGTACTTC.

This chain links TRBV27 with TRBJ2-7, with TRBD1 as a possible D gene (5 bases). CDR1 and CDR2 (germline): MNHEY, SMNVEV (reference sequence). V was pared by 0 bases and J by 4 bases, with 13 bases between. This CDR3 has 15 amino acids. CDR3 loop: CASSLSAGPRYEQYF. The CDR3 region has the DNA TGTGCCAGCAGTTTATCGGCAGGGCCGAGGTACGAGCAGTACTTC.

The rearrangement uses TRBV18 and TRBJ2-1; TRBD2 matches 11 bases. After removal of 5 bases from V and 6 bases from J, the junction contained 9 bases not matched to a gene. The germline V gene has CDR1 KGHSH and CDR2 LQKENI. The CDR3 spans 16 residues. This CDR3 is CASSTGLAGLVNEQFF. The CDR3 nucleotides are TGTGCCAGCTCAACAGGACTAGCGGGCTTAGTCAATGAGCAGTTCTTC.